This T cell receptor beta chain was identified during a study of cytomegalovirus exposure and HLA in healthy donors. Study conclusions and caveats: Subsequent analysis revealed that first-cohort TCR clusters tended to co-occur in the 90 to 150 validation repertoires.

Sequencing was performed with immunoSEQ multiplex PCR; in TCRdb, only in-frame clones are kept and a portion is missing. The sample shows 60,000 to 70,000 clones, around 92% of them seen only once. The germline V and J ends were trimmed by 1 base and 1 base, with 15 bases remaining between them. Germline CDR1 SGHDT, CDR2 YYEEEE. This CDR3 spans 16 amino acids. Concerning this clone: Its antigen is unknown.

This sequence joins TRBV5-6 and TRBJ2-7; a possible D gene is TRBD1 (6 bases). The receptor comes from a young man in good health and CMV-seropositive. The sequencing input was PBMCs. Written as DNA, the CDR3 is TGTGCCAGCAGCTTGTGGTTAGGACAGACGTCCTACGAGCAGTACTTC. Translating gives CASSLWLGQTSYEQYF.